One and the same sample provided the 18 T cell receptor beta chains below, sequenced in a study of blood T cell repertoires in COVID-19. Clones were read by immunoSEQ multiplex PCR, and TCRdb kept only the in-frame ones, dropping some. The profile shows 300,000 to 400,000 clones, approximately 86% of them singletons. Sequenced material: PBMCs or T cells enriched from blood (not recorded which). The receptors originated from a woman in her thirties or forties with acute COVID-19.

V is TRBV19 and J is TRBJ2-3, with 9 nucleotides matching TRBD1. This CDR3 is 15 amino acids long. V shed 6 bases, J shed 3 bases, and the junction held 7 bases outside the gene matches. Germline lookup yields CDR1 LNHDA and CDR2 SQIVND (reference sequence). CDR3 DNA sequence: TGTGCCAGTAGCGTGAGGGACAGGGTAACAGATACGCAGTATTTT. It codes for CASSVRDRVTDTQYF.

This sequence joins TRBV7-9 and TRBJ2-4, with D possibly matching TRBD1 (5 bases). The germline V gene encodes CDR1 SEHNR and CDR2 FQNEAQ (reference sequence). CDR3 length: 15 amino acids. Trimming stripped 0 bases from V and 8 bases from J, with 14 bases between. The CDR3 coding sequence is TGTGCCAGCAGCTTAGCGCCCCAGGGTCCATACATTCAGTACTTC. Its translation: CASSLAPQGPYIQYF. Full variable domain (outside the CDR3, taken from reference TRBV7-9 and TRBJ2-4): DTGVSQNPRHKITKRGQNVTFRCDPISEHNRLYWYRQTLGQGPEFLTYFQNEAQLEKSRLLSDRFSAERPKGSFSTLEIQRTEQGDSAMYLCASSLAPQGPYIQYFGAGTRLSVL.

The chain combines TRBV7-6 with TRBJ1-1; 8 positions match TRBD1. After removal of 5 bases from V and 3 bases from J, the junction contained 20 bases not matched to a gene. This CDR3 comprises 19 residues. CDR1 SGHVS and CDR2 FNYEAQ come from the germline V gene. CDR3 protein: CASSPRIWDRTRLDTEAFF. CDR3 bases: TGTGCCAGCAGCCCCCGTATATGGGACAGGACGAGGTTGGACACTGAAGCTTTCTTT.

This clone has only a few counts. The V gene is TRBV6-2 or TRBV6-3, the J gene TRBJ2-2, with 7 bases fitting TRBD1. The CDR3 contains 16 residues. Per the germline V gene, CDR1 is MNHEY and CDR2 is SVGEGT. Germline trimming cut 7 bases from V and 3 bases from J; bases unmatched to any gene: 11. The CDR3 protein is CASNPRTGRDTGELFF. The DNA for the CDR3 is TGTGCCAGCAACCCAAGGACAGGTCGGGACACCGGGGAGCTGTTTTTT.

The V call is TRBV11-2, the J call TRBJ2-1; D unresolved. This CDR3 region has 15 residues. Trimming stripped 0 bases from V and 4 bases from J, with 10 bases between. Per the germline V gene, CDR1 is SGHAT and CDR2 is FQNNGV. CDR3 nucleotide sequence: TGTGCCAGCAGCTTAGATAGTACAGTTTACAATGAGCAGTTCTTC. Its translation: CASSLDSTVYNEQFF. Looking up the rest from reference TRBV11-2 and TRBJ2-1 gives the full variable domain: EAGVAQSPRYKIIEKRQSVAFWCNPISGHATLYWYQQILGQGPKLLIQFQNNGVVDDSQLPKDRFSAERLKGVDSTLKIQPAKLEDSAVYLCASSLDSTVYNEQFFGPGTRLTVL.

This chain links TRBV4-1 with TRBJ2-3; 9 positions agree with TRBD2. The CDR3 sequence is 16 residues long. The germline CDR1 and CDR2 sequences are MGHRA and YSYEKL. With V trimmed by 1 base and J by 1 base, 3 bases remained unmatched. CDR3 nucleotides: TGCGCCAGCAGCCAAGGCGGGGGGGCGGGCACAGATACGCAGTATTTT. This translates into CASSQGGGAGTDTQYF.

The CDR3 DNA follows: TGTGCCAGCAGTTTCCCTAACCTGAGTGAAGATACGCAGTATTTT. Protein product: CASSFPNLSEDTQYF. This chain joins TRBV28 and TRBJ2-3; no reliable D call. The CDR3 has 15 residues. Germline V gene data show CDR1 as MDHEN and CDR2 as SYDVKM. V was shortened by 3 bases and J by 5 bases, with 15 bases between the two germline ends.

For the CDR3, the DNA is TGCAGTGCTAGTGGTGGGACAGGATCCCTTTATGGCTACACCTTC. Amino acids: CSASGGTGSLYGYTF. The chain couples TRBV20-1 to TRBJ1-2, with TRBD1 identical over 8 bases. Germline loops: CDR1 DFQATT, CDR2 SNEGSKA (reference sequence). This CDR3 is built from 15 residues. V dropped 3 bases and J dropped 5; count of bases not matched to a gene: 11.

The chain is built from TRBV19 and TRBJ1-1; D not resolved. Trimming took off 6 bases at V and 5 bases at J, with 13 bases between the two ends. Germline V CDR1 and CDR2: LNHDA, SQIVND (reference sequence). This CDR3 spans 13 amino acids. The CDR3 coding sequence is TGTGCCAGTAGCTTCCTAGGGAGGACTGAAGCTTTCTTT. Encoded protein: CASSFLGRTEAFF.

This chain joins TRBV12-5 and TRBJ2-7, with TRBD1 identical over 10 bases. The CDR3 runs to 16 residues. V trimming: 0 bases; J trimming: 3 bases; junction bases outside the gene matches: 5. Germline V gene lookup returns CDR1 LGHNT and CDR2 FRNRAP. The CDR3 reads CASGLVLGQGDYEQYF. Written as DNA, the CDR3 is TGTGCTAGTGGTTTGGTACTCGGACAGGGGGACTACGAGCAGTACTTC.

This clone was seen more than once but under ten times. V is TRBV5-1 and J is TRBJ1-2, with D hard to call. Trimming removed 1 base at V and 1 base at J, with 8 bases between. The CDR3 contains 14 residues. Germline assignment: CDR1 SGHRS and CDR2 YFSETQ. Written as DNA, the CDR3 is TGCGCCAGCAGCTTGACCGCGAATAACTATGGCTACACCTTC. It translates to CASSLTANNYGYTF.

This sequence joins TRBV11-3 and TRBJ2-1; tentatively, D is TRBD2 (6 bases). Germline CDR1 and CDR2: SGHNT and YENEEA. Deletions cut 5 bases from V and 10 bases from J, with 9 bases between. The CDR3 loop spans 11 amino acids. This chain's CDR3 is CASSLGREQFF. In DNA, the CDR3 is TGTGCCAGCAGCCTTGGGAGGGAGCAGTTCTTC.

J is TRBJ2-7 and V is TRBV5-1, with TRBD1 identical over 8 bases. Germline CDR1 and CDR2: SGHRS and YFSETQ. CDR3 length: 14 amino acids. Germline trimming cut 4 bases from V and 2 bases from J; bases unmatched to any gene: 5. The CDR3 spells CASSRGTGTYEQYF. The CDR3 DNA follows: TGCGCCAGCAGCAGGGGGACAGGAACCTACGAGCAGTACTTC.

The chain has TRBV27 and TRBJ1-1; a weak D match, TRBD1 (6 bases). Germline CDR1 MNHEY, CDR2 SMNVEV (reference sequence). Trimming pared 5 bases from V and 4 bases from J, leaving 32 bases between. The CDR3 is 20 residues long. DNA of the CDR3: TGTGCCAGCAGTGCGAGGGTTATGGTCAGCAGGGGAGAGGATTTCACTGAAGCTTTCTTT. The encoded protein is CASSARVMVSRGEDFTEAFF.

This clone has ten or more counts. The chain has TRBV28 and TRBJ2-7; D may be TRBD1 (6 bases). The CDR3 sequence is 15 residues long. V was trimmed by 2 bases and J by 5 bases, leaving 16 bases between them. Germline V gives CDR1 MDHEN, CDR2 SYDVKM. In nucleotides, the CDR3 is TGTGCCAGCAGTTTAATTTTAGGACAGATTAACGAGCAGTACTTC. It yields the protein CASSLILGQINEQYF.

The rearrangement uses TRBV4-1 and TRBJ1-4, with a possible D match to TRBD1 (5 bases). Germline assignment: CDR1 MGHRA and CDR2 YSYEKL. V was shortened by 1 base and J by 5 bases, with 20 bases between the two germline ends. The CDR3 totals 18 residues. CDR3 DNA: TGCGCCAGCAGCCAAGCTCCGGACATCCTAGTGGGAAATGAAAAACTGTTTTTT. Protein sequence: CASSQAPDILVGNEKLFF.

The genes are TRBV7-2 and TRBJ2-1, with TRBD2 matching over 9 bases. The germline gives CDR1 SGHTA, CDR2 FQGNSA. CDR3 length: 15 residues. V was clipped by 6 bases and J by 6 bases; unmatched bases: 9. The CDR3: CASRPAGGVVNEQFF. Here the CDR3 DNA reads TGTGCCAGCAGGCCAGCGGGAGGAGTAGTCAATGAGCAGTTCTTC.

The chain combines TRBV28 with TRBJ2-1, with 9 positions matching TRBD1. Looked up from germline, CDR1 is MDHEN and CDR2 is SYDVKM. This CDR3 region has 15 residues. V shed 6 bases and J 8 bases; nucleotides not matched to a gene: 11. The CDR3 coding sequence is TGTGCCAGCAGCTCCTCAGGACAGGGGTTGGATGAGCAGTTCTTC. Amino acid sequence: CASSSSGQGLDEQFF.